This note documents a single T cell receptor beta chain sequence. This clonotype has more than one count but fewer than ten. Its antigen target is currently unknown. No base-level quality is on record; no much larger clone is a single base apart. To prepare the library, 5' RACE was applied. These reads were obtained on an Illumina HiSeq 2500. A second roughly 7 to 12 cycle PCR used a sample-barcoded 5' primer and a J-beta primer mix. A unique molecular identifier was introduced onto each TCR beta cDNA molecule by a template-switch 5' adaptor carrying 12 random nucleotides. At least 2.5 million CDR3-containing paired-end reads were obtained from each sample. First-strand cDNA was synthesized from all RNA with the Mint cDNA synthesis kit, primed by a TRBC-specific oligonucleotide. After uracil-DNA glycosylase treatment, a first 18-cycle PCR used universal primers M1SS and BC2_uni_R on all cDNA. The study's processing was this. For normalization, 1 million high-quality reads were randomly selected from each sample, with every read carrying a distinct molecular identifier. Reads with shared molecular identifiers were discarded instead of being binned into consensus sequences. MiTCR, with a Q25 quality threshold and the strictest error-elimination algorithm, was used for CDR3 identification, clonotype clustering and error correction. A nonparametric unseen species model with Euler transformation was used to estimate lower-bound total TCR beta diversity. The public sequencing data were trimmed at Q25 with fastp and processed into clonotypes with MiXCR by TCRdb, which kept only in-frame beta chains. Under each unique CDR3 protein, matching rows form one entry showing the most common genes and DNA. The V and J calls reflect TCRdb's pipeline rather than the authors' work. This sample comprises about 290,000 distinct CDR3 sequences, roughly a quarter of them detected only once. Of the sample, around 30% is held by the ten largest clones.

The entry originates in a study of blood T cells in healthy people across ages (dated by TCRdb to the mid-2010s). About the study as a whole: Template switching captured roughly one uniquely barcoded TCR beta cDNA molecule per two T cells in model experiments. The study measured age-related changes in TCR beta repertoire diversity using deep sequencing normalized with unique cDNA molecular identifiers. The donors were divided into four age groups: young (average around 15 years), middle-aged (about 40), aged (about 56) and long-lived (about 84). To avoid experimental bias, donors of different ages were randomly spread across the sequencing lanes. For two donors (one aged 18 to 29 and one aged 80 or older), the study analyzed two additional independent replicas of 1 million unique cDNA reads from the same blood draw.

Systemically healthy Caucasian individuals from Russia, around 39 in total and aged about 6 to 100 years, were included as donors. Roughly 11 milliliters of peripheral blood were drawn from each donor into EDTA-treated Vacutainer tubes. Ficoll-Paque density-gradient centrifugation was used to isolate PBMCs, with at least 6.5 million per sample. Total RNA was extracted from PBMCs with Trizol reagent, with at least 5.5 micrograms obtained per sample. Naive CD45RAhigh/CD27high T cell percentages were measured by flow cytometry on a PBMC aliquot from every donor. The full study reports these points: Observed TCR beta diversity per million T cells fell roughly linearly with age, and a significant reduction was already apparent by age approximately 41. Bulk unsorted PBMC profiling prevented conclusive comparison of naive and antigen-experienced compartments. A strong correlation was found between observed TCR beta diversity and the percentage of naive T cells measured by flow cytometry. The long-lived group showed more naive CD4+ T cells, fewer expanded clones and increased TCR diversity than the aged group, suggesting age selection. Because the CMV infection status of the donors was unknown, age-related changes in expanded clonotypes may potentially have been confounded. Estimates of total diversity from one million sequenced T cells were regarded as lower bounds and underestimates.

The germline V gene provides CDR1 SQVTM and CDR2 ANQGSEA. V and J are trimmed by 4 bases and 3 bases, and the gene matches miss 6 bases of the junction. The CDR3 runs 14 residues from the cysteine to the phenylalanine. The CDR3 DNA has 42 bases and is translated from base 1. This TCR was recovered from a woman in her 70s in good health. The rearrangement combines TRBV29-1 with TRBJ1-2, and TRBD1 aligns with 9 junction nucleotides. The source material was blood. The CDR3 reads as follows: CSVVRDRDYYGYTF. The bases are TGCAGCGTTGTGCGGGACAGGGATTACTATGGCTACACCTTC.